A selection of T cell receptor beta chains follows, all from one sample in a study of shared clonotypes between healthy human individuals. The assay was immunoSEQ multiplex PCR, and TCRdb's table has in-frame clones only and misses some. The repertoire holds around 600,000 clones, with about 95% as singletons. The sequenced material came from naive CD8+ T cells sorted from blood. These receptors were taken from a woman aged 25-40 years in good health. Both conserved end residues are part of each CDR3. The D gene is left open where the match is weak. Part of the rows lack a size; the others show once, few, many or a class for expanded clones.

size	J	D	V	CDR3	DNA
.	TRBJ2-1	.	TRBV28	CASSPEDGSNEQFF	TGTGCCAGCAGTCCAGAAGACGGATCCAATGAGCAGTTCTTC
.	TRBJ2-7	.	TRBV11-2	CASSSDRGEQYF	TGTGCCAGCAGCTCCGACCGCGGCGAGCAGTACTTC
.	TRBJ1-3	TRBD1	TRBV29-1	CSVELRTGSGSGNTIYF	TGCAGCGTTGAACTCCGGACAGGTTCGGGTTCTGGAAACACCATATATTTT
once	TRBJ2-7	.	TRBV4-1	CASSHGDRLYEQYF	TGCGCCAGCAGCCATGGAGACAGGCTCTACGAGCAGTACTTC
.	TRBJ1-5	.	TRBV9	CASSVSGENQPQHF	TGTGCCAGCAGCGTAAGCGGGGAGAATCAGCCCCAGCATTTT
.	TRBJ2-7	.	TRBV10-2	CASSETYEQYF	TGCGCCAGCAGTGAAACCTACGAGCAGTACTTC
.	TRBJ2-6	.	TRBV7-6	CASSRTAGVPGANVLTF	TGTGCCAGCAGCCGTACCGCAGGGGTCCCTGGGGCCAACGTCCTGACTTTC
.	TRBJ1-5	TRBD1	TRBV19	CASSTGTGTWQPQHF	TGTGCCAGTAGTACCGGGACAGGGACATGGCAGCCCCAGCATTTT
.	TRBJ2-2	TRBD2	TRBV28	CASSSVTSGNSGELFF	TGTGCCAGCAGTTCCGTGACTAGCGGGAATAGTGGGGAGCTGTTTTTT
.	TRBJ1-5	.	TRBV7-2	CASSLSGRGLYQPQHF	TGTGCCAGCAGCTTATCCGGCAGGGGCTTGTATCAGCCCCAGCATTTT
.	TRBJ1-2	.	TRBV27	CASMGSNYGYTF	TGTGCCAGCATGGGCAGTAACTATGGCTACACCTTC
.	TRBJ1-5	TRBD1	TRBV5-6	CASSLGQGESQPQHF	TGTGCCAGCAGCTTGGGACAGGGGGAAAGCCAGCCCCAGCATTTT
.	TRBJ2-7	TRBD1	TRBV11-1	CASSFSTGYYEQYF	TGTGCCAGCAGCTTCTCGACAGGGTACTACGAGCAGTACTTC
once	TRBJ2-5	.	TRBV6-5	CASSPPGETQYF	TGTGCCAGCAGCCCCCCAGGGGAGACCCAGTACTTC
.	TRBJ2-7	.	TRBV27	CASSLGSRAHEQYF	TGTGCCAGCAGTTTAGGGTCTCGCGCCCACGAGCAGTACTTC
.	TRBJ2-7	TRBD2	TRBV4-1	CASSPSVILAGIEQYF	TGCGCCAGCAGCCCGTCAGTTATACTAGCGGGAATCGAGCAGTACTTC
.	TRBJ1-4	.	TRBV27	CASSLVTNEKLFF	TGTGCCAGCAGTTTAGTGACTAATGAAAAACTGTTTTTT
.	TRBJ1-1	.	TRBV28	CASRRDFGEAFF	TGTGCCAGCCGCAGAGATTTTGGTGAAGCTTTCTTT
.	TRBJ2-1	TRBD2	TRBV5-1	CASSLASGTYNEQFF	TGCGCCAGCAGCTTGGCTAGCGGGACCTACAATGAGCAGTTCTTC
once	TRBJ1-4	TRBD1	TRBV27	CASRSTGTNEKLFF	TGTGCCAGCAGGTCGACAGGGACTAATGAAAAACTGTTTTTT
.	TRBJ1-1	TRBD1	TRBV7-9	CASSSLEDREDTEAFF	TGTGCCAGCAGCTCCCTTGAAGACAGGGAGGACACTGAAGCTTTCTTT
.	TRBJ2-7	.	TRBV11-3	CASSLGGRYEQYF	TGTGCCAGCAGCTTAGGGGGGAGATACGAGCAGTACTTC
.	TRBJ1-1	.	TRBV15	CATSRDSTAEAFF	TGTGCCACCAGCAGAGATTCCACCGCAGAAGCTTTCTTT
.	TRBJ2-3	TRBD2	TRBV27	CASSLLLAGGSGDTQYF	TGTGCCAGCAGTTTATTGCTGGCGGGAGGTTCAGGAGATACGCAGTATTTT